This TCR beta chain was observed in a study of blood T cells in healthy people across ages. Study results and limitations: There were more naive CD4+ cells and higher diversity in long-lived donors than in aged donors. Strongly correlated with naive T cell percentage was TCR beta diversity.

Germline CDR1 is KGHDR and CDR2 is SFDVKD. This CDR3 has 15 amino acids. V shed 5 bases and J 6 bases; nucleotides not matched to a gene: 6. Of note for this clonotype: The antigen remains undetermined.

PCR was performed a second time for 7 to 11 cycles using a sample-barcoded 5' primer and a J-beta primer mix. TCRdb independently ran MiXCR on the 5' RACE reads; one entry per CDR3 protein. There are 710,000 or so distinct CDR3 sequences in the sample; 22% occur only once, and about 20% lies in the top ten. Sequenced: blood. V is TRBV24-1 and J is TRBJ2-1, with 10 bases matching TRBD2. This receptor was identified in a man aged 70-80 years in good health. For the CDR3, the DNA is TGTGCCACCAGTGTCGGGACTAGCGTCCTCAATGAGCAGTTCTTC. Protein sequence: CATSVGTSVLNEQFF.